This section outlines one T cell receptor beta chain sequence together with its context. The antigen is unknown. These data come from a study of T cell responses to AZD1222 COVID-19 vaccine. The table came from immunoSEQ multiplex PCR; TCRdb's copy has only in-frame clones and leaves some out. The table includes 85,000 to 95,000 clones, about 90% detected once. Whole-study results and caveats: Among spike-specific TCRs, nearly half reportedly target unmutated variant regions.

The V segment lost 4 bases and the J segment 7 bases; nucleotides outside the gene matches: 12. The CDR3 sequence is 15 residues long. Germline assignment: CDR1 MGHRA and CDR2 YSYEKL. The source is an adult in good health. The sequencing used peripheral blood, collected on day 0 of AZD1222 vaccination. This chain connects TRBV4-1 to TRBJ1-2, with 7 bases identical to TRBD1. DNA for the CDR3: TGCGCCAGCAGCCTTCCTCTCCAGGGGGAGCGTGGCTACACCTTC. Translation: CASSLPLQGERGYTF.